Given below is one T cell receptor (beta chain) in context. The target of this receptor is not known. Base quality data are lacking; no much larger clone is found one base away. Other DNA variants within this sample encode the same CDR3. The immunoSEQ Assay, a bias-controlled multiplex PCR, was used to amplify TCRbeta CDR3 regions from genomic DNA. The authors processed their data as follows. The number of nucleated cells in each sample was estimated from the amplification of reference gene primers within the assay. To quantify the absolute abundance of each unique TCRbeta CDR3 rearrangement, sequence reads were collapsed and filtered. Productive Simpson clonality was computed per sample as the square root of Simpson's diversity index over productive rearrangements. In its TCRdb copy, this immuneACCESS table keeps in-frame sequences only and misses some clones. Where compared with another copy, unresolved V genes explain less than half of these, and the others have no known cause. The DNA was the basis for D and trimming; V, J and clone size are from that table. The sample has 350,000 to 500,000 clones on record, roughly 84% of them singletons. About 1.5% of the sample comes from the top ten.

This entry comes from a study of blood T cell repertoires in COVID-19 (dated by TCRdb to the early 2020s). General notes on the study: Samples covering the acute and convalescent phases of COVID-19 were provided by collaborators in the United States, Italy and Spain. The material from the prospective study consisted of cDNA or gDNA derived from T cells, B-cell-depleted T cells, or PBMCs. The dataset comprised deeply sampled blood TCRbeta repertoires from subjects exposed to, actively infected with, or recovered from COVID-19. The repertoires were released in a freely available public database intended as a resource for research on the immune response to SARS-CoV-2. Samples came from the ongoing ImmuneRACE study (first 160 participants) plus 1,254 subjects from 6 global collaborators. The sample metadata nearly always contained a de-identified subject ID, COVID-19 status, age in years and sex. HLA class I and class II types, where available, came from metadata supplied by the sample provider rather than from assay-based typing. Beyond this particular receptor, the publication reports: The quantity of clinical and demographic metadata differed by source and by participant and was supplied without curation.

Participants in the prospective study were enrolled through a virtual design, were aged roughly 18 to 90 years, and lived in roughly 25 United States geographic areas. To assign participants to cohorts, the prospective study relied on clinical history that participants themselves reported in a screening survey and a study questionnaire. Exposed participants had been in contact, within 2 weeks of entering the study, with a person who had a PCR-confirmed or clinician-diagnosed case of COVID-19. Each participant in the prospective study had whole blood, serum and a nasopharyngeal or oropharyngeal swab collected by mobile phlebotomists. Over an approximately two-month period, participants in the prospective study had the option of providing additional blood draws and questionnaires. Before DNA extraction, blood samples from the prospective study were shipped at room temperature or frozen. Clipping removes 0 bases from V and 3 bases from J, with 4 as the unmatched junction base count. The CDR3 goes from the cysteine to the phenylalanine over 15 residues. CDR3 DNA only is kept here, 45 bases in frame from base 1. The germline V gene provides CDR1 SGHDT and CDR2 YYEEEE.

The source is a woman aged 18-29 years who had been exposed to COVID-19. This sequence uses TRBV5-6 and TRBJ2-3; 7 of the junction bases match TRBD2. Specimen: PBMCs or T cells enriched from blood (not recorded which). The sequence in DNA is TGTGCCAGCAGCTTGGGACTAGCTGGGACAGATACGCAGTATTTT. This codes for CASSLGLAGTDTQYF.